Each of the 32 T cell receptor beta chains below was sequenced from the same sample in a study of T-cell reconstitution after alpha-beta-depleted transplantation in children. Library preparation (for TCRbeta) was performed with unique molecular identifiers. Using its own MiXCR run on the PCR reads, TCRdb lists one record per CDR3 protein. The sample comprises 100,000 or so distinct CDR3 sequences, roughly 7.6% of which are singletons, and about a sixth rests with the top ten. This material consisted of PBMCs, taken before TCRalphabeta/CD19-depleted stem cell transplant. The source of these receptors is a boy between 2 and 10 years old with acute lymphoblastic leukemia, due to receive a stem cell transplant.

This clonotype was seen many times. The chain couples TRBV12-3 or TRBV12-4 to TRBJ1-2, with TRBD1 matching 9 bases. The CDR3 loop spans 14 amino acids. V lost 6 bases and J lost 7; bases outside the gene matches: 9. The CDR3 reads CASSTGQGLGGYTF. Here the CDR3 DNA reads TGTGCCAGCAGCACTGGACAGGGGCTGGGTGGCTACACCTTC.

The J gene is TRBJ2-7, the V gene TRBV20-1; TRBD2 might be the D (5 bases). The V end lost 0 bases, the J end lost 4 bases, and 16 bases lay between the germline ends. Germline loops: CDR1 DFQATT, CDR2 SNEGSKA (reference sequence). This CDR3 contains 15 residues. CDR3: CSARDRASPRYEQYF. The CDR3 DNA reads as TGCAGTGCTAGAGATCGAGCTAGCCCACGGTACGAGCAGTACTTC.

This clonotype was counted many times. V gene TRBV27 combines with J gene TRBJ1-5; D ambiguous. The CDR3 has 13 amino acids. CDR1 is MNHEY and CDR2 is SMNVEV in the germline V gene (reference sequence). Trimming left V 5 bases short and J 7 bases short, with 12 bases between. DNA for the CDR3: TGTGCCAGCAGTGGGATTGGGAAACAGCCCCAGCATTTT. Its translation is CASSGIGKQPQHF.

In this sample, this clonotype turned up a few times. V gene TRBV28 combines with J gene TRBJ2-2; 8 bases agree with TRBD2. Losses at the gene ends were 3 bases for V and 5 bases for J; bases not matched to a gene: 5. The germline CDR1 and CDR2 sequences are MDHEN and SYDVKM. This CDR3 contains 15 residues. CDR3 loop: CASSLLQRGTGELFF. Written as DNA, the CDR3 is TGTGCCAGCAGTTTGTTACAGCGGGGGACCGGGGAGCTGTTTTTT.

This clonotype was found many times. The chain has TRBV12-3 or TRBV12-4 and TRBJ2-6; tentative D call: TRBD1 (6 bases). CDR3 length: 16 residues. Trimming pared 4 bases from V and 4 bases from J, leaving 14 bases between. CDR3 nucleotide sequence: TGTGCCAGCAGTTGGTCAGGGGTTTCGGGGGCCAACGTCCTGACTTTC. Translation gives CASSWSGVSGANVLTF.

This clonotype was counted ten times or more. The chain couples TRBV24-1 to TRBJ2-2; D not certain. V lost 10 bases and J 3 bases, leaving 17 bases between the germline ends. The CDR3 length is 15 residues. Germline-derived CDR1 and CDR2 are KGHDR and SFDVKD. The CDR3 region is CATSDVFTDTGELFF. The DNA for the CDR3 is TGTGCCACGTCGGATGTTTTTACGGACACCGGGGAGCTGTTTTTT.

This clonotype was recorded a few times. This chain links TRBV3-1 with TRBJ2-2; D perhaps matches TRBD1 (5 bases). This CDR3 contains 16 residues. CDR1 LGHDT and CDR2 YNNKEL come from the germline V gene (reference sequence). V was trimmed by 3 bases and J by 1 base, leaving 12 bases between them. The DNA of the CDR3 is TGTGCCAGCAGCCATTCAGGGAAATTGAACACCGGGGAGCTGTTTTTT. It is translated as CASSHSGKLNTGELFF. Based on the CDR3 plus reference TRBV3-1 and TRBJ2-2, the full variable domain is DTAVSQTPKYLVTQMGNDKSIKCEQNLGHDTMYWYKQDSKKFLKIMFSYNNKELIINETVPNRFSPKSPDKAHLNLHINSLELGDSAVYFCASSHSGKLNTGELFFGEGSRLTVL.

The CDR3 DNA reads TGTGCCAGCAGCCAACTGTCGGGCTACGAGCAGTACTTC. Its translation: CASSQLSGYEQYF. This chain links TRBV7-2 with TRBJ2-7; D not certain. V was clipped by 5 bases and J by 3 bases, with 11 bases between them. The CDR3 is 13 amino acids. Germline assignment: CDR1 SGHTA and CDR2 FQGNSA.

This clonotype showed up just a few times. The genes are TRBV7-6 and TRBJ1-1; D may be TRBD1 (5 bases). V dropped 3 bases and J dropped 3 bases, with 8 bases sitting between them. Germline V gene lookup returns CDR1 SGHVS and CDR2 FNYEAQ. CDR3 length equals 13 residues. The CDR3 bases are TGTGCCAGCAGCTTGGGGGAGGACACTGAAGCTTTCTTT. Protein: CASSLGEDTEAFF. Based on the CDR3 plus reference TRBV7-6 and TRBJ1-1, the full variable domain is GAGVSQSPRYKVTKRGQDVALRCDPISGHVSLYWYRQALGQGPEFLTYFNYEAQQDKSGLPNDRFSAERPEGSISTLTIQRTEQRDSAMYRCASSLGEDTEAFFGQGTRLTVV.

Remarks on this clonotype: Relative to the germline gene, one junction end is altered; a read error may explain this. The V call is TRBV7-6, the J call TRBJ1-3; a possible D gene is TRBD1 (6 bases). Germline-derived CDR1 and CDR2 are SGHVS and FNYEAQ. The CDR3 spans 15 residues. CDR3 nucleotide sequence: TGTGCCAACAGCCCACAGGGTTCCACTGGAAACACCATATATTTT. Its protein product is CANSPQGSTGNTIYF. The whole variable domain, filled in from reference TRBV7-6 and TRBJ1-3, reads GAGVSQSPRYKVTKRGQDVALRCDPISGHVSLYWYRQALGQGPEFLTYFNYEAQQDKSGLPNDRFSAERPEGSISTLTIQRTEQRDSAMYRCANSPQGSTGNTIYFGEGSWLTVV.

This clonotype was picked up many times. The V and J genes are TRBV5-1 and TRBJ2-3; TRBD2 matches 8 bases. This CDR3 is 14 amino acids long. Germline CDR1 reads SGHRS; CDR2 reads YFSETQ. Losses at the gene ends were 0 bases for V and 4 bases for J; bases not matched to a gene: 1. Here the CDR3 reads CASSLAGGADTQYF. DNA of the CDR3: TGCGCCAGCAGCTTGGCCGGGGGGGCAGATACGCAGTATTTT.

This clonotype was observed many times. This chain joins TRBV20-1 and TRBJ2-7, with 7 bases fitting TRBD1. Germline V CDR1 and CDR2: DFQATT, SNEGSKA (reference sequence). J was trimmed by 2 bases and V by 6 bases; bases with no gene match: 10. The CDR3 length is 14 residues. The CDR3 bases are TGCAGTGCCGAGCCGACAGGGAACACCTACGAGCAGTACTTC. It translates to CSAEPTGNTYEQYF.

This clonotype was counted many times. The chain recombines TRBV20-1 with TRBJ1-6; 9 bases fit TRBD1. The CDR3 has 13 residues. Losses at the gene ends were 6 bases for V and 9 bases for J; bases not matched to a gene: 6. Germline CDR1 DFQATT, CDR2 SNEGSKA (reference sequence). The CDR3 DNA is TGCAGTGCGCCGGGACAGGGTGGTTCACCCCTCCACTTT. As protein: CSAPGQGGSPLHF.

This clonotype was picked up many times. CDR3 amino acids: CASSLGGTGNQPQHF. The CDR3 DNA follows: TGTGCCAGCAGCTTAGGGGGGACAGGCAATCAGCCCCAGCATTTT. V gene TRBV7-2 combines with J gene TRBJ1-5; 7 bases fit TRBD1. J gave up 2 bases and V 1 base, and 2 bases lay outside the gene matches. CDR1 and CDR2 (germline): SGHTA, FQGNSA. This CDR3 is 15 amino acids long. Full variable domain (rest looked up from reference TRBV7-2 and TRBJ1-5): GAGVSQSPSNKVTEKGKDVELRCDPISGHTALYWYRQSLGQGLEFLIYFQGNSAPDKSGLPSDRFSAERTGGSVSTLTIQRTQQEDSAVYLCASSLGGTGNQPQHFGDGTRLSIL.

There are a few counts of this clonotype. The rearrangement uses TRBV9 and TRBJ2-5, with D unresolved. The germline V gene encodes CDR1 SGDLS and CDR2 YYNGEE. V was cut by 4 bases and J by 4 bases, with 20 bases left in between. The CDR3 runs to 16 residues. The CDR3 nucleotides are TGTGCCAGCAGCCCCCGCCCGGGCCCCTCATTAGAGACCCAGTACTTC. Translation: CASSPRPGPSLETQYF.

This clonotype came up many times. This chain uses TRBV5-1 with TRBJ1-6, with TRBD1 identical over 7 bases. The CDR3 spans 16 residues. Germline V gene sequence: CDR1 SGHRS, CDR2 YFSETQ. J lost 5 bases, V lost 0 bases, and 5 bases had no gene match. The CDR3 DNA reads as TGCGCCAGCAGCTTGGAGTTAGGGGGCGATAATTCACCCCTCCACTTT. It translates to CASSLELGGDNSPLHF.

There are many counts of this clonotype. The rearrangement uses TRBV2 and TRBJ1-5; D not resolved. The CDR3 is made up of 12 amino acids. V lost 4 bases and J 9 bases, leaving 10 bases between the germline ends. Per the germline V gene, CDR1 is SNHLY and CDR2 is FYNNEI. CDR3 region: CASSVTGRPQHF. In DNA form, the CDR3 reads TGTGCCAGCAGTGTCACGGGTCGGCCCCAGCATTTT.

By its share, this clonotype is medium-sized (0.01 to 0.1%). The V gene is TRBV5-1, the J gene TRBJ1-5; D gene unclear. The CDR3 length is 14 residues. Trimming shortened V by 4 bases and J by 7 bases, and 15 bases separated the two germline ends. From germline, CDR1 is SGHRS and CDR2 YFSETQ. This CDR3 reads CASSPDPVQQPQHF. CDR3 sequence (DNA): TGCGCCAGCAGCCCGGACCCTGTGCAGCAGCCCCAGCATTTT. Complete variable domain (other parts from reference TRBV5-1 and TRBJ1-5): KAGVTQTPRYLIKTRGQQVTLSCSPISGHRSVSWYQQTPGQGLQFLFEYFSETQRNKGNFPGRFSGRQFSNSRSEMNVSTLELGDSALYLCASSPDPVQQPQHFGDGTRLSIL.

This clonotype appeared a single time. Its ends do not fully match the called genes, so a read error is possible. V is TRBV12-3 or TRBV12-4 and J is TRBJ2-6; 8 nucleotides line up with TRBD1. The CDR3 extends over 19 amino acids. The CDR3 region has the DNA TGTGCCAGCACCCTAAGCGTAGGACAGGGTCCTTCTGGGGCCAACGCCCTGACTTTC. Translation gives CASTLSVGQGPSGANALTF.

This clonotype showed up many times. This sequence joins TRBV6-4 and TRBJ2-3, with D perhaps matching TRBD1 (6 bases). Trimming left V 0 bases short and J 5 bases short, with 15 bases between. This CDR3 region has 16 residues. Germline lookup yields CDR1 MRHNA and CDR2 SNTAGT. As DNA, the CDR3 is TGTGCCAGCAGTGACTCGGCTCCTGGGGGCTTAGATACGCAGTATTTT. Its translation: CASSDSAPGGLDTQYF.

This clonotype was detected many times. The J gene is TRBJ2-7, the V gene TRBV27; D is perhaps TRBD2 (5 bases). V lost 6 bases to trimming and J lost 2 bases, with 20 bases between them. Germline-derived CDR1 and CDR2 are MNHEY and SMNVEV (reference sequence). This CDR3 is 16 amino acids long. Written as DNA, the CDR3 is TGTGCCAGCAGCCGGAACCCCGGGAAAGGCACCTACGAGCAGTACTTC. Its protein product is CASSRNPGKGTYEQYF.

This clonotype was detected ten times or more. CDR3 DNA sequence: TGTGCCAGCAGCCGGGCCGGACAGGGTGGGGCTGAAGCTTTCTTT. The encoded protein is CASSRAGQGGAEAFF. The chain links TRBV7-2 to TRBJ1-1, with 8 bases matching TRBD1. Per germline, CDR1 SGHTA and CDR2 FQGNSA. This CDR3 comprises 15 residues. V gave up 5 bases and J gave up 6 bases; unmatched junction bases: 11.

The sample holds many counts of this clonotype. The CDR3 loop is CASSYLGGQETQYF. The CDR3 region has the DNA TGTGCCAGCAGCTACCTGGGGGGGCAAGAGACCCAGTACTTC. The gene calls are TRBV7-2 and TRBJ2-5, with 7 bases identical to TRBD2. V lost 4 bases and J lost 2; bases outside the gene matches: 4. Germline V lookup: CDR1 SGHTA, CDR2 FQGNSA. The CDR3 spans 14 residues.

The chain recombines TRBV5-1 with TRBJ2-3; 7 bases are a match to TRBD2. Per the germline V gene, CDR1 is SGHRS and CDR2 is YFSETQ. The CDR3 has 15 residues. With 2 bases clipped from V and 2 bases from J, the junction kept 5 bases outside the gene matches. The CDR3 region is CASSFWEGYTDTQYF. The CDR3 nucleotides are TGCGCCAGCAGCTTCTGGGAGGGGTACACAGATACGCAGTATTTT.

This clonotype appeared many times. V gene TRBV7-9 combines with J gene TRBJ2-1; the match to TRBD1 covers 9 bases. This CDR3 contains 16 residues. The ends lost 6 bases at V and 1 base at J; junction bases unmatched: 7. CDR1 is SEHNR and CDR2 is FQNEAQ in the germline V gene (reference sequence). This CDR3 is CASRAGTGRSYNEQFF. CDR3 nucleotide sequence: TGTGCCAGCAGAGCCGGGACAGGGAGATCCTACAATGAGCAGTTCTTC.

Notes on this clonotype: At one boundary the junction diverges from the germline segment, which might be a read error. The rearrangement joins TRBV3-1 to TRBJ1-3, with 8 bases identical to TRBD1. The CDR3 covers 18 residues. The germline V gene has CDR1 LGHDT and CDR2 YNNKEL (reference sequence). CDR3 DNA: TGTACCAGCAGTTTCCGGCAGGGGGCCCTCCCCTCTGGAAACACCATATATTTT. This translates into CTSSFRQGALPSGNTIYF.

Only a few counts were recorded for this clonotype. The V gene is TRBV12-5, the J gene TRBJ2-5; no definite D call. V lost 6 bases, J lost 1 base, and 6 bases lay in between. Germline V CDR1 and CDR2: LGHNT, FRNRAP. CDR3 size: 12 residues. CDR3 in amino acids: CASGLGQETQYF. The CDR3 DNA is TGTGCTAGTGGACTGGGCCAAGAGACCCAGTACTTC.

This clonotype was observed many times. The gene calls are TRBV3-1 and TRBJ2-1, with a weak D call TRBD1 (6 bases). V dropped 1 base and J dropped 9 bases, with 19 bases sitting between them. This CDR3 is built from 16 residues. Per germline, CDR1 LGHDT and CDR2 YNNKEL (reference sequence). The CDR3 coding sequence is TGTGCCAGCAGCCAAGTTCAGGGGTTCGGGGTCGTTGAGCAGTTCTTC. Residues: CASSQVQGFGVVEQFF.

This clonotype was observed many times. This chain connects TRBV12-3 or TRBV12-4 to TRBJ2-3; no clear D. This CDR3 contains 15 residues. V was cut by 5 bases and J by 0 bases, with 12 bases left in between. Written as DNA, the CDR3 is TGTGCCAGCAGTCCCCGGACCTTTAGCACAGATACGCAGTATTTT. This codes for CASSPRTFSTDTQYF.

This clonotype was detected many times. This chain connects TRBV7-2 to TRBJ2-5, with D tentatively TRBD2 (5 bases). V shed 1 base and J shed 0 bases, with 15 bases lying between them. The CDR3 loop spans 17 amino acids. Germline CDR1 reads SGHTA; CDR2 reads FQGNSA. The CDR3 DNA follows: TGTGCCAGCAGCTTAGGGATCCTTATAGCGAACCAAGAGACCCAGTACTTC. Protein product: CASSLGILIANQETQYF.

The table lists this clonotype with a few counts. The CDR3 DNA reads as TGTGCCAGCAGCTCGACGGGACGGAACTATGGCTACACCTTC. It specifies CASSSTGRNYGYTF. This chain joins TRBV5-6 and TRBJ1-2, with D possibly TRBD1 on 5 matching bases. Germline lookup yields CDR1 SGHDT and CDR2 YYEEEE. V was trimmed by 3 bases and J by 2 bases, leaving 11 bases between them. The CDR3 runs to 14 residues.

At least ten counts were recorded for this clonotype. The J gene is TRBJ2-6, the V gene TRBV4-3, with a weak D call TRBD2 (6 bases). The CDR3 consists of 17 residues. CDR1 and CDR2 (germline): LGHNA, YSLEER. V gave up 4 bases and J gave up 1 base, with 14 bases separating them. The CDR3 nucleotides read TGCGCCAGCAGCCGTTACCTGGGGGGTTCTGGGGCCAACGTCCTGACTTTC. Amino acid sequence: CASSRYLGGSGANVLTF.